The 6 T cell receptor beta chains reported below all come from one sample, sequenced in a study of T cell responses to AZD1222 COVID-19 vaccine. Measured with immunoSEQ multiplex PCR; TCRdb has only the in-frame clones, and not every one. The table lists approximately 140,000 clones, about 93% of them singletons. The starting material was peripheral blood, obtained on day 0 of AZD1222 vaccination. The receptors stem from an adult in good health.

CDR3 in DNA: TGTGCCTGGAGTATGGTCTGGGACACTGAAGCTTTCTTT. The encoded protein is CAWSMVWDTEAFF. The chain carries TRBV30 and TRBJ1-1, with unresolved D. This CDR3 is 13 amino acids long. V was trimmed by 2 bases and J by 3 bases, leaving 10 bases between them. Germline CDR1 reads GTSNPN; CDR2 reads SVGIG (reference sequence).

The V gene is TRBV3-1 (or the pseudogene TRBV3-2), the J gene TRBJ2-7, with unresolved D. CDR3 length: 13 amino acids. The V gene lost 4 bases and the J gene lost 6 bases, with 13 bases spanning the gap. CDR1 is LGHDT and CDR2 is YNNKEL in the germline V gene (reference sequence). CDR3 bases: TGTGCCAGCAGCCCACGGCTGGGTATCGAGCAGTACTTC. It is translated as CASSPRLGIEQYF.

V usage is TRBV11-2 and J usage is TRBJ2-1, with 7 positions matching TRBD2. The CDR3 extends over 16 amino acids. The V and J ends lost 5 bases and 7 bases, in that order; junction bases with no gene match: 14. CDR1 is SGHAT and CDR2 is FQNNGV in the germline V gene. CDR3 sequence (DNA): TGTGCCAGCAGCCGTGGGACGGGGGGAGTATGGAATGAGCAGTTCTTC. It codes for CASSRGTGGVWNEQFF.

The V call is TRBV6-2 or TRBV6-3, the J call TRBJ2-1; possibly TRBD1 for D (7 bases). The CDR3 length is 15 residues. Trimming took 4 bases from V and 4 from J, leaving 14 bases between them. Germline V gene sequence: CDR1 MNHEY, CDR2 SVGEGT. The CDR3 nucleotides read TGTGCCAGCAGTTCGGCAGGGGGGTCTTACAATGAGCAGTTCTTC. Protein sequence: CASSSAGGSYNEQFF.

CDR3 in amino acids: CASTPGGSRETQYF. CDR3 in DNA: TGCGCCAGCACTCCGGGGGGGAGTAGGGAGACCCAGTACTTC. The chain recombines TRBV5-1 with TRBJ2-5; 8 bases fit TRBD2. Germline-derived CDR1 and CDR2 are SGHRS and YFSETQ. The V gene end was trimmed by 6 bases and the J gene end by 5 bases; junction bases not matched to a gene: 9. This CDR3 has 14 amino acids.

The chain carries TRBV6-5 and TRBJ2-1; D unresolved. Germline lookup yields CDR1 MNHEY and CDR2 SVGAGI. V was cut by 10 bases and J by 4 bases, with 11 bases left in between. This CDR3 is 12 amino acids long. CDR3 region: CATRFAYNEQFF. CDR3 DNA: TGTGCCACCCGATTCGCTTACAATGAGCAGTTCTTC.